These 18 T cell receptor beta chains share one sample of origin, sequenced in a study of blood T cell repertoires in COVID-19. Produced via immunoSEQ multiplex PCR; TCRdb's table is partial and in-frame only. The data hold roughly 180,000 clones, with around nine tenths observed a single time. The specimen sequenced was peripheral blood. Receptors originate from a man between 65 and 80 years old with active or convalescent COVID-19.

This clone was seen a few times. The chain links TRBV15 to TRBJ1-6; the match to TRBD1 covers 7 bases. The CDR3 covers 17 residues. Germline loops: CDR1 LNHNV, CDR2 YYDKDF (reference sequence). Germline trimming cut 3 bases from V and 2 bases from J; bases unmatched to any gene: 7. The CDR3 sequence: CATSSDREVPYNSPLHF. For the CDR3, the DNA is TGTGCCACCAGCAGTGACAGGGAGGTACCCTATAATTCACCCCTCCACTTT.

This rearrangement joins TRBV6-2 or TRBV6-3 to TRBJ1-2; D may be TRBD1 (5 bases). The CDR3 loop spans 17 amino acids. Between the trimmed V and J ends, which lost 2 bases and 2 bases, there was a span of 18 bases. Germline CDR1 and CDR2: MNHEY and SVGEGT. CDR3 amino acids: CASSYPSLPRGNYGYTF. DNA for the CDR3: TGTGCCAGCAGTTACCCCAGCCTACCACGGGGGAACTATGGCTACACCTTC.

The sample holds one count of this clone. The chain links TRBV5-6 to TRBJ1-1; 9 nucleotides align to TRBD1. Germline-derived CDR1 and CDR2 are SGHDT and YYEEEE. The CDR3 runs to 15 residues. Germline trimming cut 1 base from V and 0 bases from J; bases unmatched to any gene: 1. The CDR3 DNA reads as TGTGCCAGCAGCTTGAGGACAGGGGTGAACACTGAAGCTTTCTTT. Residues: CASSLRTGVNTEAFF.

This chain uses TRBV5-1 with TRBJ2-1; D is possibly TRBD1 (5 bases). The CDR3 has 16 residues. CDR1 and CDR2 from the germline V gene are SGHRS and YFSETQ. V lost 4 bases to trimming and J lost 2 bases, with 16 bases between them. The DNA of the CDR3 is TGCGCCAGCAGCGTAACGTCAGGGTCCCCCTACAATGAGCAGTTCTTC. Translated, it gives CASSVTSGSPYNEQFF. The variable domain in full, with the rest retrieved from reference TRBV5-1 and TRBJ2-1, is KAGVTQTPRYLIKTRGQQVTLSCSPISGHRSVSWYQQTPGQGLQFLFEYFSETQRNKGNFPGRFSGRQFSNSRSEMNVSTLELGDSALYLCASSVTSGSPYNEQFFGPGTRLTVL.

The chain carries TRBV9 and TRBJ1-4; weak D call: TRBD1 (6 bases). Between the trimmed V and J ends, which lost 0 bases and 6 bases, there was a span of 12 bases. Germline V gives CDR1 SGDLS, CDR2 YYNGEE. This CDR3 region has 15 residues. This chain's CDR3 is CASSVGGQSHEKLFF. As DNA, the CDR3 is TGTGCCAGCAGCGTAGGAGGACAGTCCCATGAAAAACTGTTTTTT.

This sequence joins TRBV19 and TRBJ1-6; possible D gene TRBD1, 6 bases. V lost 3 bases and J 10 bases, leaving 13 bases between the germline ends. The germline CDR1 and CDR2 sequences are LNHDA and SQIVND (reference sequence). This CDR3 has 14 amino acids. The CDR3 sequence: CASSMAGAGSPLHF. The CDR3 DNA reads as TGTGCCAGTAGTATGGCAGGGGCAGGGTCACCCCTCCACTTT.

The chain combines TRBV28 with TRBJ2-7; D might be TRBD1 (5 bases). Germline lookup yields CDR1 MDHEN and CDR2 SYDVKM. Trimming shortened V by 4 bases and J by 2 bases, and 21 bases separated the two germline ends. This CDR3 is 17 amino acids long. The CDR3 DNA reads as TGTGCCAGCAGTTCTTACCCCGGCAGGGCCCCCACCTACGAGCAGTACTTC. Protein sequence: CASSSYPGRAPTYEQYF.

This clone showed up just once. The V and J genes are TRBV6-2 or TRBV6-3 and TRBJ1-2, with D possibly TRBD1 on 5 matching bases. The CDR3 has 13 residues. The V and J ends lost 2 bases and 5 bases respectively, with 9 bases between them. Looked up from germline, CDR1 is MNHEY and CDR2 is SVGEGT. CDR3 residues: CASSYLDKYGYTF. In DNA, the CDR3 is TGTGCCAGCAGTTACCTGGACAAGTATGGCTACACCTTC.

The chain has TRBV11-2 and TRBJ2-5; TRBD1 aligns across 8 bases. The J segment lost 1 base and the V segment lost 5 bases, leaving 9 bases of the junction unmatched. CDR1 is SGHAT, CDR2 FQNNGV, per germline. The CDR3 consists of 16 residues. The DNA for the CDR3 is TGTGCCAGCAGCGTTCGGGCAGGGGGCTTCCAAGAGACCCAGTACTTC. Its translation: CASSVRAGGFQETQYF.

The chain links TRBV9 to TRBJ2-2; D unclear. V lost 4 bases and J 6 bases, leaving 16 bases between the germline ends. Germline V CDR1 and CDR2: SGDLS, YYNGEE. This CDR3 has 15 residues. The CDR3 spells CASSKSSTLAGELFF. The DNA of the CDR3 is TGTGCCAGCAGCAAGAGTAGCACCCTAGCCGGGGAGCTGTTTTTT.

The chain has TRBV7-9 and TRBJ2-1; no clear D gene. This CDR3 is built from 11 residues. Germline V gene data show CDR1 as SEHNR and CDR2 as FQNEAQ (reference sequence). Trimming shortened V by 3 bases and J by 7 bases, and 4 bases separated the two germline ends. CDR3: CASSFINEQFF. CDR3 DNA sequence: TGTGCCAGCAGCTTTATAAATGAGCAGTTCTTC.

The chain uses TRBV10-3 and TRBJ2-7, with a weak D call TRBD2 (5 bases). With 0 bases removed from V and 3 bases from J, the gap between germline ends came to 6 bases. CDR1 is ENHRY and CDR2 is SYGVKD in the germline V gene. The length of the CDR3 is 13 residues. Written as DNA, the CDR3 is TGTGCCATCAGTGAGTCCGGGAACTACGAGCAGTACTTC. This encodes CAISESGNYEQYF.

This clone was counted a few times. The V gene is TRBV7-2, the J gene TRBJ2-7; TRBD1 is a possible D gene (5 bases). Trimming took off 2 bases at V and 3 bases at J, with 14 bases between the two ends. Germline V gene sequence: CDR1 SGHTA, CDR2 FQGNSA. CDR3 length: 15 residues. Here the CDR3 DNA reads TGTGCCAGCAGCTTATCGAGACAGAGGATCTACGAGCAGTACTTC. Its protein is CASSLSRQRIYEQYF.

This clone was observed a single time. The gene calls are TRBV5-1 and TRBJ1-1; 8 bases line up with TRBD1. Trimming at V came to 4 bases and at J to 1 base, leaving 9 bases not matched to a gene. Germline V gene lookup returns CDR1 SGHRS and CDR2 YFSETQ. The CDR3 spans 16 residues. The CDR3 DNA follows: TGCGCCAGCAGCAATCACGGGACAGGAGAGAACACTGAAGCTTTCTTT. It specifies CASSNHGTGENTEAFF.

This clone occurred a few times. The V and J genes are TRBV5-4 and TRBJ2-1; 7 bases match TRBD1. Germline CDR1 is SGHNT and CDR2 is YYREEE (reference sequence). The CDR3 covers 15 residues. Losses at the gene ends were 2 bases for V and 3 bases for J; bases not matched to a gene: 5. The CDR3 here is CASSFVTGYYNEQFF. The CDR3 DNA is TGTGCCAGCAGCTTCGTGACAGGGTACTACAATGAGCAGTTCTTC.

V and J are TRBV4-1 and TRBJ2-1, with 10 bases matching TRBD2. Germline CDR1 reads MGHRA; CDR2 reads YSYEKL. CDR3 length: 14 amino acids. J gave up 8 bases and V 3 bases, and 4 bases lay outside the gene matches. The CDR3 DNA is TGCGCCAGCAGCCAGACTAGCGGGTTCTATGAGCAGTTCTTC. It yields the protein CASSQTSGFYEQFF.

The V and J genes are TRBV27 and TRBJ2-3; 15 bases are shared with TRBD2. The germline gives CDR1 MNHEY, CDR2 SMNVEV (reference sequence). The CDR3 consists of 18 residues. V gave up 3 bases and J gave up 3 bases; unmatched junction bases: 7. CDR3 amino acids: CASSLFWTSGGGTDTQYF. CDR3 nucleotides: TGTGCCAGCAGTTTGTTTTGGACTAGCGGGGGGGGTACAGATACGCAGTATTTT.

The genes are TRBV2 and TRBJ1-6; D might be TRBD1 (5 bases). The CDR3 consists of 16 residues. Germline V CDR1 and CDR2: SNHLY, FYNNEI. Trimming shortened V by 4 bases and J by 4 bases, and 14 bases separated the two germline ends. The CDR3, as DNA: TGTGCCAGCAGTGGGACGGGGGGTGCTTATAATTCACCCCTCCACTTT. Amino acid sequence: CASSGTGGAYNSPLHF.